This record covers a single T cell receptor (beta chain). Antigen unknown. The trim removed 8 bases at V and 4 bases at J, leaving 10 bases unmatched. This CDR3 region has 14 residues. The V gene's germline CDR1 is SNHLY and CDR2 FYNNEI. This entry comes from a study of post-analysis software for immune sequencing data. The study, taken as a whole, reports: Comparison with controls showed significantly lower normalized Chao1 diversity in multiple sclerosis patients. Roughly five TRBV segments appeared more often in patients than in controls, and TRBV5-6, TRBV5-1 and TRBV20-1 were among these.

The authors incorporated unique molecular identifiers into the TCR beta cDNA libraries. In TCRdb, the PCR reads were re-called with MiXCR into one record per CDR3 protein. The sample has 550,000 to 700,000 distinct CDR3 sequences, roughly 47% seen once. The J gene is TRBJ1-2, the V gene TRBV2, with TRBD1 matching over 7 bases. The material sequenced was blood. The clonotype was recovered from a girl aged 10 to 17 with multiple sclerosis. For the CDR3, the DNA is TGTGCCAGCCGTTTGGGACAGAAAAGCTATGGCTACACCTTC. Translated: CASRLGQKSYGYTF.